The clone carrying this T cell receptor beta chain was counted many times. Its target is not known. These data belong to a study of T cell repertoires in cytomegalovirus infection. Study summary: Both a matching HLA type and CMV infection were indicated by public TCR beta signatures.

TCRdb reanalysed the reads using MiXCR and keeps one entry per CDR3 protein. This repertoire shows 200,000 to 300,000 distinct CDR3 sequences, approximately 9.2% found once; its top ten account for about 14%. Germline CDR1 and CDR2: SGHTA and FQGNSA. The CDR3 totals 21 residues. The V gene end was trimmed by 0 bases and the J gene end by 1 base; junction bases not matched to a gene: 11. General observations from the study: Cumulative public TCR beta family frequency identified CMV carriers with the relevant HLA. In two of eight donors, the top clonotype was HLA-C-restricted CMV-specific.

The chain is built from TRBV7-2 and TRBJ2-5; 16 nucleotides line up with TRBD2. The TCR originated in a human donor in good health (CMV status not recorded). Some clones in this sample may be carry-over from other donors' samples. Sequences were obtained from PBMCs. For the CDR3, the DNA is TGTGCCAGCAGCTTAGCTCCAAACATTGGGACTAGCGGGGGGGCCCAAGAGACCCAGTACTTC. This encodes CASSLAPNIGTSGGAQETQYF.